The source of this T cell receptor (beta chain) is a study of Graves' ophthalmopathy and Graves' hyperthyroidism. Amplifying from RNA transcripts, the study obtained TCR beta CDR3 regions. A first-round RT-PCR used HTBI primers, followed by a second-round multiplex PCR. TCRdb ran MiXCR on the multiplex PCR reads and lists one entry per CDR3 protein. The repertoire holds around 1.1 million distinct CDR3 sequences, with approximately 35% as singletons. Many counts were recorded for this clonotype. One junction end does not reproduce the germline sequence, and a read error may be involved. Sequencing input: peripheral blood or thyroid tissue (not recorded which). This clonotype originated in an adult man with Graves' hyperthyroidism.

The CDR3 sequence is CASSYLLERENTEAFF. CDR3 nucleotide sequence: TGTGCCAGTAGCTATCTCCTGGAACGAGAGAACACTGAAGCTTTCTTT. The chain employs TRBV11-2 and TRBJ1-1, with unresolved D. Germline CDR1 SGHAT, CDR2 FQNNGV. The CDR3 is 16 amino acids.